This T cell receptor beta chain was sequenced during a study of blood T cell repertoires in COVID-19. The CDR3 contains 15 residues. The junction had 6 bases not matched to a gene; V was cut back by 3 bases and J by 9 bases. Germline V gives CDR1 PRHDT, CDR2 FYEKMQ (reference sequence). Authors' analysis steps: Nucleated cell number was recorded as an estimate derived from reference gene primer amplification. Measured with immunoSEQ multiplex PCR; TCRdb has only the in-frame clones, and not every one. Clone size and V and J calls were adopted from that table, with D and trimming inferred from the DNA. Here the sample spans roughly 150,000 clones, more than 70% being singletons.

The chain links TRBV13 to TRBJ2-4; 12 nucleotides match TRBD1. The specimen sequenced was peripheral blood. The receptor was derived from a woman in her seventies who had recovered from COVID-19. CDR3 protein: CASSLRGQGAGIQYF. Here the CDR3 DNA reads TGTGCCAGCAGCTTGAGGGGACAGGGGGCTGGCATTCAGTACTTC. Variable domain in full (rest from reference TRBV13 and TRBJ2-4): AAGVIQSPRHLIKEKRETATLKCYPIPRHDTVYWYQQGPGQDPQFLISFYEKMQSDKGSIPDRFSAQQFSDYHSELNMSSLELGDSALYFCASSLRGQGAGIQYFGAGTRLSVL.